This T cell receptor (beta chain) was sequenced during a study of blood T cell repertoires in COVID-19. The germline V gene has CDR1 MNHEY and CDR2 SMNVEV (reference sequence). Trimming pared 11 bases from V and 7 bases from J, leaving 14 bases between. This CDR3 has 12 residues. The table came from immunoSEQ multiplex PCR; TCRdb's copy has only in-frame clones and leaves some out. Altogether around 71,000 clones are present, approximately 80% being singletons, with the ten largest covering approximately 28%. The V call is TRBV27, the J call TRBJ1-4, with TRBD1 as a possible D gene (5 bases). This TCR was recovered from a man between 65 and 85 years old with acute or convalescent COVID-19. The sample comprised peripheral blood. Written as DNA, the CDR3 is TGTGCCCTGGGGCAGTTATGTGAAAAACTGTTTTTT. Protein sequence: CALGQLCEKLFF.